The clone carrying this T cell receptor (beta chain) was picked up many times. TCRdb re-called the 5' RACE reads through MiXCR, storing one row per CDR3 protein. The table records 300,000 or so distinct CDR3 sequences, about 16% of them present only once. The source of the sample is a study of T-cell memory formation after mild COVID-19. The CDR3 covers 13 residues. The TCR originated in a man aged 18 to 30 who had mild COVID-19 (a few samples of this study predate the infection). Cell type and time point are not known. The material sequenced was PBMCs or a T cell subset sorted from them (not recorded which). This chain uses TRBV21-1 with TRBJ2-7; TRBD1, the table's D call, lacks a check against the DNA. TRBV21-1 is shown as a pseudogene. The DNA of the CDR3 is TGTGCCAGCAGCAAAGGGGGGCCATGGGAGCAGTACTTC. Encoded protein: CASSKGGPWEQYF.